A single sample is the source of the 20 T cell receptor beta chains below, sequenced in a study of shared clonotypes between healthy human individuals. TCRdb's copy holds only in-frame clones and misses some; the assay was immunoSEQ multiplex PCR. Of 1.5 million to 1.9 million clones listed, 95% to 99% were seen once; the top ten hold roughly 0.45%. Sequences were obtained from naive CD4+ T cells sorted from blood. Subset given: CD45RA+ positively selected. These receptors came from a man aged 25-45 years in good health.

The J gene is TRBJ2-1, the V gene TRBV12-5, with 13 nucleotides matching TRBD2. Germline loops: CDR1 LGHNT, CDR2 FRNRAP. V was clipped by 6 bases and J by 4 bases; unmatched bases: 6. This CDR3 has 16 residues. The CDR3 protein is CASGLAGGPVYNEQFF. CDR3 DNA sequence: TGTGCTAGTGGACTAGCGGGAGGGCCCGTATACAATGAGCAGTTCTTC.

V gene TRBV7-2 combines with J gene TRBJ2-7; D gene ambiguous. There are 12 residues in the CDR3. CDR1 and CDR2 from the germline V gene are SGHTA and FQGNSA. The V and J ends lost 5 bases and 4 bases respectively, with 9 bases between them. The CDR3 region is CASSRPRYEQYF. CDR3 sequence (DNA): TGTGCCAGCAGCCGTCCCCGGTACGAGCAGTACTTC.

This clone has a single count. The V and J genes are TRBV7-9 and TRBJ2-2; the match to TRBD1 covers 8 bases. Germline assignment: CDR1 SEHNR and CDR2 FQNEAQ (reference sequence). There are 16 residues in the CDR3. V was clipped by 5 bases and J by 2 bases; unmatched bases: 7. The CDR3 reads CASSRGTGLNTGELFF. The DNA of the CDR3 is TGTGCCAGCAGCCGAGGGACAGGCCTAAACACCGGGGAGCTGTTTTTT.

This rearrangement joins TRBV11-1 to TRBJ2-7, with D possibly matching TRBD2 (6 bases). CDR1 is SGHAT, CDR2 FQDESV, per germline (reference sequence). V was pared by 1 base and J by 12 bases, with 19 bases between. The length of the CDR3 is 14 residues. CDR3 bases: TGTGCCAGCAGCTTAGAGCGGGCGCTACCAAGGCGGTACTTC. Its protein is CASSLERALPRRYF.

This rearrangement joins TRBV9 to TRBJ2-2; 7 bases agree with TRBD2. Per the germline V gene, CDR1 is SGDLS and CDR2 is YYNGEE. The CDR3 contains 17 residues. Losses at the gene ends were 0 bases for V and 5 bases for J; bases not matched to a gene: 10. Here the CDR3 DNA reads TGTGCCAGCAGCGTAGGGGGCGGCGGGAGTGTAACCGGGGAGCTGTTTTTT. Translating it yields CASSVGGGGSVTGELFF.

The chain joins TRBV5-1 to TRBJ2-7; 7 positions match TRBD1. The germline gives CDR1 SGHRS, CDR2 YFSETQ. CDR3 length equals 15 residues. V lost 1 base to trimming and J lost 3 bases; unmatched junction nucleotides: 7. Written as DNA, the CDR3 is TGCGCCAGCAGCTTGAGACCGGGACAGATCTACGAGCAGTACTTC. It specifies CASSLRPGQIYEQYF.

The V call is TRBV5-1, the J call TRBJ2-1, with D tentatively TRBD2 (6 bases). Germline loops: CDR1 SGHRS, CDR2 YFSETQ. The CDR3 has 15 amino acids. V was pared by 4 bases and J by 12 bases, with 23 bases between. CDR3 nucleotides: TGCGCCAGCAGCATCGATAGCGGTAATACAATGAGGCAGTTCTTC. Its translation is CASSIDSGNTMRQFF.

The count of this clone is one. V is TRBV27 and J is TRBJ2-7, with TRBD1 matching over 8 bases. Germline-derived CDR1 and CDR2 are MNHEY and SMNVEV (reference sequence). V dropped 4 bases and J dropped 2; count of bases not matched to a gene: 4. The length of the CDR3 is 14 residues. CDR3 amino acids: CASSYRGQAYEQYF. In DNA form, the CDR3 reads TGTGCCAGCAGTTACAGGGGACAGGCCTACGAGCAGTACTTC.

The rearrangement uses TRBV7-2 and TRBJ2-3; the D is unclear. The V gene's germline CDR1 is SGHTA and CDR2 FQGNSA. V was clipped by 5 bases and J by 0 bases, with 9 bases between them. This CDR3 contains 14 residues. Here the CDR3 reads CASSDRSSTDTQYF. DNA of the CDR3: TGTGCCAGCAGCGACCGATCTAGCACAGATACGCAGTATTTT.

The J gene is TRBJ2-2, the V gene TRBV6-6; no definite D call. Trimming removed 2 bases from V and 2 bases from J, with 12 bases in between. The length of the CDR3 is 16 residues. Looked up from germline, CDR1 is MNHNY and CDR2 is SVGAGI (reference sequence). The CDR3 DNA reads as TGTGCCAGCAGTTACGTGGCAGAGATTAACACCGGGGAGCTGTTTTTT. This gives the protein CASSYVAEINTGELFF.

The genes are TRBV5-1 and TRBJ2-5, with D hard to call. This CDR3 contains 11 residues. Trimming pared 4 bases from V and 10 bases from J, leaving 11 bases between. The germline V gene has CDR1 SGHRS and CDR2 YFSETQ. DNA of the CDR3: TGCGCCAGCAGCAGAGACAATATCCAGTACTTC. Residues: CASSRDNIQYF.

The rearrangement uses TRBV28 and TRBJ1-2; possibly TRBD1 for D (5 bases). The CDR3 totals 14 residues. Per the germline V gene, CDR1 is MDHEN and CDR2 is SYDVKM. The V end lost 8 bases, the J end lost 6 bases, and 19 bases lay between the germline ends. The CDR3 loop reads CASWGDRFLDGYTF. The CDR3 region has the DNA TGTGCCAGCTGGGGGGATAGGTTTTTGGATGGCTACACCTTC.

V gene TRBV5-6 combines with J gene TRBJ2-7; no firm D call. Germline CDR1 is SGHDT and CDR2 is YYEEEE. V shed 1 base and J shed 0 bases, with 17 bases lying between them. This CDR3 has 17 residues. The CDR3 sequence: CASSLLGLADSSYEQYF. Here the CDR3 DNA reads TGTGCCAGCAGCTTGCTTGGCCTGGCTGATAGCTCCTACGAGCAGTACTTC.

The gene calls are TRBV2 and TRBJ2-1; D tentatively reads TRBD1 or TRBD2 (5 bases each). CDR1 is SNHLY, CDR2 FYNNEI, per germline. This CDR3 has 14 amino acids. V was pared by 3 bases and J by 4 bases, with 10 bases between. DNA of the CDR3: TGTGCCAGCAGTGAGGGGGTTCCTTACAATGAGCAGTTCTTC. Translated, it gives CASSEGVPYNEQFF. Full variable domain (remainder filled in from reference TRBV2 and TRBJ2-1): EPEVTQTPSHQVTQMGQEVILRCVPISNHLYFYWYRQILGQKVEFLVSFYNNEISEKSEIFDDQFSVERPDGSNFTLKIRSTKLEDSAMYFCASSEGVPYNEQFFGPGTRLTVL.

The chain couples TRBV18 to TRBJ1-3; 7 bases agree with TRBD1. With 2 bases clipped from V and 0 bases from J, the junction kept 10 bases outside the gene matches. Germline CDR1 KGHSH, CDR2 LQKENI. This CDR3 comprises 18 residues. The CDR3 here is CASSPLNRWDSSGNTIYF. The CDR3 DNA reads TGTGCCAGCTCACCATTAAATAGATGGGACAGCTCTGGAAACACCATATATTTT.

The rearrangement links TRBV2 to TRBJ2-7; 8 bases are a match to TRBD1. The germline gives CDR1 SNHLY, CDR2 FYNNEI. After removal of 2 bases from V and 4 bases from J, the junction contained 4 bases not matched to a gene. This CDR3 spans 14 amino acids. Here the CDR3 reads CASSEQGAGYEQYF. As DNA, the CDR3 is TGTGCCAGCAGTGAACAGGGGGCCGGGTACGAGCAGTACTTC.

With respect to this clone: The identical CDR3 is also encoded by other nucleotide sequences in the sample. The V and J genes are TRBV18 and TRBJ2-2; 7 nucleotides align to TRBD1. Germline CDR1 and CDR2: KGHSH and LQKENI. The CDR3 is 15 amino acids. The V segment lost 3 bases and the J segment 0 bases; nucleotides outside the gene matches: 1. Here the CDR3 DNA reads TGTGCCAGCTCACCCGGACAGGCGAACACCGGGGAGCTGTTTTTT. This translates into CASSPGQANTGELFF.

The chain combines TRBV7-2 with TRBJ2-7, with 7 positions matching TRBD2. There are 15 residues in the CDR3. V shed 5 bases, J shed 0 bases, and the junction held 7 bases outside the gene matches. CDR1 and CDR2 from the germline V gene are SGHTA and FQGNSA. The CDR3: CASSNPRDYSYEQYF. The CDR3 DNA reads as TGTGCCAGCAGCAACCCTCGGGACTACTCCTACGAGCAGTACTTC. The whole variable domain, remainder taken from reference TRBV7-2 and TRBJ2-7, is GAGVSQSPSNKVTEKGKDVELRCDPISGHTALYWYRQSLGQGLEFLIYFQGNSAPDKSGLPSDRFSAERTGGSVSTLTIQRTQQEDSAVYLCASSNPRDYSYEQYFGPGTRLTVT.

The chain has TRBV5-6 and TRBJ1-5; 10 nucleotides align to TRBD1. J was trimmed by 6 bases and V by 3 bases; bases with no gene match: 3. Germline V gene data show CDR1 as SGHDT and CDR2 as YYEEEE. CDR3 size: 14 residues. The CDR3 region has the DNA TGTGCCAGCAGCTCGGGGACAGGGGCTCAGCCCCAGCATTTT. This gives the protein CASSSGTGAQPQHF.

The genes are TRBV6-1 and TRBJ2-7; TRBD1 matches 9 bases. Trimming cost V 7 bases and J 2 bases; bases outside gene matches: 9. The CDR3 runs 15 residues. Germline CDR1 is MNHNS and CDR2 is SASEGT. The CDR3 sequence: CASTPDRGRPYEQYF. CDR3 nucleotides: TGTGCCAGCACTCCTGACAGGGGGAGACCCTACGAGCAGTACTTC.